A selection of T cell receptor beta chains follows, all from one sample in a study of blood T cells in healthy people across ages. TCRdb re-analysed the 5' RACE reads in MiXCR, keeping a single row per CDR3 protein. Of roughly 680,000 distinct CDR3 sequences in the sample, around 50% were seen once. Source material: blood. The receptors shown here come from a woman aged 80 or over in good health. CDR3s include the opening cysteine and the closing phenylalanine or tryptophan. A D gene is named only where the DNA matches it firmly. A clone size is listed for some rows: how often the clone was seen (once, few, many), or a class if it is expanded.

V	D	size	J	DNA	CDR3
TRBV29-1	TRBD1	-	TRBJ2-5	TGCAGCGCCGGGACAGGGCAAGAGACCCAGTACTTC	CSAGTGQETQYF
TRBV4-2	-	-	TRBJ2-6	TGTGCCAGCAGCCATGGTGGCAGGGGCAGCTCTGGGGCCAACGTCCTGACTTTC	CASSHGGRGSSGANVLTF
TRBV7-2	-	-	TRBJ1-5	TGTGCCAGCAGCTTACGAGGGGTTGGCAATCAGCCCCAGCATTTT	CASSLRGVGNQPQHF
TRBV12-3/TRBV12-4	TRBD1	-	TRBJ1-2	TGTGCCAGCAGTTTAGGGGGAGGGGGCGACTATGGCTACACCTTC	CASSLGGGGDYGYTF
TRBV24-1	-	many	TRBJ2-1	TGTGCCACCAGTGACATAGGACAGCGATACAATGAGCAGTTCTTC	CATSDIGQRYNEQFF
TRBV19	TRBD2	few	TRBJ2-1	TGTGCCAGTAGTATACTAGCGGGGAGCTCCTACAATGAGCAGTTCTTC	CASSILAGSSYNEQFF
TRBV20-1	-	few	TRBJ2-7	TGCAGTGCTAGAAGGGGGGTCTACGAGCAGTACTTC	CSARRGVYEQYF
TRBV20-1	TRBD2	-	TRBJ2-1	TGCAGTGCTGCCCCTCCTAGCGGGAGGACTAAAAAGCAGTTCTTC	CSAAPPSGRTKKQFF
TRBV10-3	TRBD1	-	TRBJ2-5	TGTGCCATCAGGGCCGGGACAGGGGACGAGACCCAGTACTTC	CAIRAGTGDETQYF
TRBV4-2	-	-	TRBJ2-3	TGTGCCAGCAGCCCTAGGCGGGAACAAGATACGCAGTATTTT	CASSPRREQDTQYF
TRBV7-2	TRBD2	many	TRBJ2-3	TGTGCCAGCAGCTTAGAGGGGACTAGCGGGAGGGCTACAGATACGCAGTATTTT	CASSLEGTSGRATDTQYF
TRBV2	TRBD2	-	TRBJ2-3	TGTGCCAGCCCTGGGGGGAGGGCAGATACGCAGTATTTT	CASPGGRADTQYF